This note documents a single T cell receptor (beta chain) sequence. Antigen: not known. PCR amplification relied on 60 Vbeta primers (plus 13 Jbeta primers). Libraries were prepared by immunoSEQ multiplex PCR; TCRdb keeps only in-frame clonotypes and omits some of them. The sample yields roughly 170,000 clones, 82% seen once. This entry is derived from a study of cytomegalovirus exposure and HLA in healthy donors. General study findings and limits: CMV serostatus was the only recorded immune exposure for donors. TCR beta chain V- and J-gene trimming was linked, in a later analysis, to a missense variant in DCLRE1C. The classifier reportedly diagnosed cytomegalovirus status with high specificity and sensitivity.

Germline V gene lookup returns CDR1 WSHSY and CDR2 SAAADI. With V trimmed by 9 bases and J by 7 bases, 27 bases remained unmatched. The CDR3 covers 19 residues. This clonotype was obtained from a male donor in good health and CMV-seronegative. Sequencing was carried out using PBMCs. This chain connects TRBV10-2 to TRBJ2-5; the match to TRBD2 covers 9 bases. The CDR3 loop is CASSGTSRSPAWVGWTQYF. Written as DNA, the CDR3 is TGCGCCAGTTCCGGGACTAGCCGGTCCCCTGCGTGGGTAGGATGGACCCAGTACTTC.